The following is a T cell receptor beta chain sequence with its context. Its antigen is still unknown. This entry belongs to a study of Tregs in tolerant kidney transplant recipients. Overall study findings and caveats: Validation in larger populations is needed because few patients were studied.

The method was immunoSEQ multiplex PCR; TCRdb's version includes in-frame clones alone and lacks a portion of them. The sample shows around 75,000 clones, about 89% of them seen only once. The CDR3 totals 20 residues. CDR1 and CDR2 (germline): LGHNA, YNFKEQ. V lost 4 bases and J lost 3; bases outside the gene matches: 20. The sample consisted of CD4+ T cells from blood, taken before the transplant. The J gene is TRBJ2-2, the V gene TRBV4-2; 7 bases align to TRBD2. This TCR derives from a human donor who received a combined kidney and bone marrow transplant. The CDR3 spells CASSPRAASRASGYTGELFF. In nucleotides, the CDR3 is TGTGCCAGCAGCCCGCGCGCTGCCTCCCGGGCTAGCGGTTACACCGGGGAGCTGTTTTTT.